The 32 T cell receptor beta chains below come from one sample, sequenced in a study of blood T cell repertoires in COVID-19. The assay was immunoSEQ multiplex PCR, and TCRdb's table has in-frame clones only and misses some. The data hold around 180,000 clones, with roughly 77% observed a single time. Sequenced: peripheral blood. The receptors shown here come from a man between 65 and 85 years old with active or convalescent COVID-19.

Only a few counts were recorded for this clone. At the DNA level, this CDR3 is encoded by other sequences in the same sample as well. The CDR3 region is CASSLGGDNSPLHF. The CDR3 coding sequence is TGTGCCAGCAGCTTAGGAGGAGATAATTCACCCCTCCACTTT. The rearrangement joins TRBV7-2 to TRBJ1-6; no definite D call. The CDR3 sequence is 14 residues long. Germline V gives CDR1 SGHTA, CDR2 FQGNSA. V dropped 1 base and J dropped 5 bases, with 6 bases sitting between them.

The CDR3 here is CASSGQGDYGYTF. CDR3 coding DNA: TGTGCCAGCAGCGGACAGGGAGACTATGGCTACACCTTC. This chain connects TRBV6-5 to TRBJ1-2; 8 bases are shared with TRBD1. The CDR3 length is 13 residues. Germline V gene lookup returns CDR1 MNHEY and CDR2 SVGAGI. With V trimmed by 6 bases and J by 3 bases, 3 bases remained unmatched.

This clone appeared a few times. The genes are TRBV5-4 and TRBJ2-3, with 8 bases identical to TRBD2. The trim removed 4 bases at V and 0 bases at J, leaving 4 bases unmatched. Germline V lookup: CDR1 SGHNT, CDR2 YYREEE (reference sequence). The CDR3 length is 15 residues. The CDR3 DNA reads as TGTGCCAGCAGCCCCGCTAGCGGGAGCACAGATACGCAGTATTTT. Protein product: CASSPASGSTDTQYF. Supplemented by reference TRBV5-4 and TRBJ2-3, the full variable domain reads ETGVTQSPTHLIKTRGQQVTLRCSSQSGHNTVSWYQQALGQGPQFIFQYYREEENGRGNFPPRFSGLQFPNYSSELNVNALELDDSALYLCASSPASGSTDTQYFGPGTRLTVL.

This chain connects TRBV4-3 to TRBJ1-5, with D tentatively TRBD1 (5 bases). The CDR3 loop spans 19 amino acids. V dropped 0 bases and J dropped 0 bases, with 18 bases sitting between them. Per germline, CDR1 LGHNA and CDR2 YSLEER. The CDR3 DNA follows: TGCGCCAGCAGCCAAGATACTGGGGCAACCCGATATAGCAATCAGCCCCAGCATTTT. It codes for CASSQDTGATRYSNQPQHF.

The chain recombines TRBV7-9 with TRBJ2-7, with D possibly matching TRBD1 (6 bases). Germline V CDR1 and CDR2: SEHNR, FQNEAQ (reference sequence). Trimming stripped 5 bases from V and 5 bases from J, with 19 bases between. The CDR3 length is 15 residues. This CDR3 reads CASSPGATGNDEQYF. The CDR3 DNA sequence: TGTGCCAGCAGCCCAGGAGCAACAGGGAACGACGAGCAGTACTTC.

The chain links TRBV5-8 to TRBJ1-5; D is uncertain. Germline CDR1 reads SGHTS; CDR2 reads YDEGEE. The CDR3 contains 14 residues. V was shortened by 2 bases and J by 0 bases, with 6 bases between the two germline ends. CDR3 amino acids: CASSLILSNQPQHF. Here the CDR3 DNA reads TGTGCCAGCAGCTTAATTCTTAGCAATCAGCCCCAGCATTTT. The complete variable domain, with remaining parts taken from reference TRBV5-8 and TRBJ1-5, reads EAGVTQSPTHLIKTRGQQATLRCSPISGHTSVYWYQQALGLGLQFLLWYDEGEERNRGNFPPRFSGRQFPNYSSELNVNALELEDSALYLCASSLILSNQPQHFGDGTRLSIL.

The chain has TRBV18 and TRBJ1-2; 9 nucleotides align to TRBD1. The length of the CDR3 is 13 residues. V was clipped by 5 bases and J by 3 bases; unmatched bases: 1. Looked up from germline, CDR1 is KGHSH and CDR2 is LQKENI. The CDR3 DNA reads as TGTGCCAGCTCAACAGGGGGCCACTATGGCTACACCTTC. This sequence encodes CASSTGGHYGYTF.

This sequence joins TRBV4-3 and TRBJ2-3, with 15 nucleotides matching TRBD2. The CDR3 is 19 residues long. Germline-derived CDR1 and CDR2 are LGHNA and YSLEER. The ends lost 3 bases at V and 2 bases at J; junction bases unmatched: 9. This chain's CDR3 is CASSQGLAGGGRYTDTQYF. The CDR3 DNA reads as TGCGCCAGCAGCCAGGGACTAGCGGGGGGAGGACGGTACACAGATACGCAGTATTTT.

The CDR3 DNA reads TGTGCCAGCAGTTTAAGGCTAGCGCCAGATACGCAGTATTTT. Protein: CASSLRLAPDTQYF. This chain connects TRBV27 to TRBJ2-3; D possibly corresponds to TRBD2 (6 bases). Germline lookup yields CDR1 MNHEY and CDR2 SMNVEV (reference sequence). There are 14 residues in the CDR3. Trimming took off 2 bases at V and 4 bases at J, with 10 bases between the two ends.

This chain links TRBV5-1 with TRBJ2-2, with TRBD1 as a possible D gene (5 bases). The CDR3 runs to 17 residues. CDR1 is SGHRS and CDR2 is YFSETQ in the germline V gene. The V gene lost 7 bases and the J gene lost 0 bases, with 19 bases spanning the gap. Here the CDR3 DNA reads TGCGCCAGCGAGGTTTCTCCTGGACACTCGAACACCGGGGAGCTGTTTTTT. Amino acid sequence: CASEVSPGHSNTGELFF.

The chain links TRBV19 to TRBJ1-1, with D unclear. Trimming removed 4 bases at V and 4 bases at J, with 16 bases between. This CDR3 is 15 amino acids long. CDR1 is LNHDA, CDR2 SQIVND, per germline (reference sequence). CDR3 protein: CASSTNTGVGTEAFF. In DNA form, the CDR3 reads TGTGCCAGTAGTACTAACACGGGTGTAGGCACTGAAGCTTTCTTT.

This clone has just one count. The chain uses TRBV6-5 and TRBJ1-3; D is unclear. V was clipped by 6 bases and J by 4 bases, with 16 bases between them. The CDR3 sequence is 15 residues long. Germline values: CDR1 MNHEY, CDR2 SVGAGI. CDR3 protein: CASRPPQVSGNTIYF. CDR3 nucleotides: TGTGCCAGCAGGCCTCCCCAGGTATCCGGAAACACCATATATTTT.

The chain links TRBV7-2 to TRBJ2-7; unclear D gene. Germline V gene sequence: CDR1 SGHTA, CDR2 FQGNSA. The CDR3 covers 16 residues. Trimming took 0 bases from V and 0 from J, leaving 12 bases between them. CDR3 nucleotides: TGTGCCAGCAGCTTAGCGGTGTGGGCCTCCTCCTACGAGCAGTACTTC. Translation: CASSLAVWASSYEQYF. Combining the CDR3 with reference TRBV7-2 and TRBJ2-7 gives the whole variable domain GAGVSQSPSNKVTEKGKDVELRCDPISGHTALYWYRQSLGQGLEFLIYFQGNSAPDKSGLPSDRFSAERTGGSVSTLTIQRTQQEDSAVYLCASSLAVWASSYEQYFGPGTRLTVT.

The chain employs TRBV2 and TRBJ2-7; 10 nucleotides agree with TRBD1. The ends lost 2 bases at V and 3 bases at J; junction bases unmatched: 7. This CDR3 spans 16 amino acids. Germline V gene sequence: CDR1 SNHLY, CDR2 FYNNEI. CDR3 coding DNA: TGTGCCAGCAGTGAACAGGGGGGACAGGGGTTCTACGAGCAGTACTTC. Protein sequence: CASSEQGGQGFYEQYF.

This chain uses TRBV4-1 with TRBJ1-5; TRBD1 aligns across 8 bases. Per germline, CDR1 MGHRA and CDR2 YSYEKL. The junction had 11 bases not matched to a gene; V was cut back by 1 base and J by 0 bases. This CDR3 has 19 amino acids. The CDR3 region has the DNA TGCGCCAGCAGCCAAGGTGTGGGACAGGCCGCATATAGCAATCAGCCCCAGCATTTT. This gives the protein CASSQGVGQAAYSNQPQHF.

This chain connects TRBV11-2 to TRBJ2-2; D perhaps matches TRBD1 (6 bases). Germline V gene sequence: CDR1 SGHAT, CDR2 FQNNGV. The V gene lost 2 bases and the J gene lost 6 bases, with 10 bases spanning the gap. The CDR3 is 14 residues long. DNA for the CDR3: TGTGCCAGCAGCTTACAGGGGACCGCCGGGGAGCTGTTTTTT. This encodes CASSLQGTAGELFF.

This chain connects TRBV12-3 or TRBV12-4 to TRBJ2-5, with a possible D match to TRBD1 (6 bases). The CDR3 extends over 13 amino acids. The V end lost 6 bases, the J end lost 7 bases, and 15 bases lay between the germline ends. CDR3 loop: CASSTGFRGTQYF. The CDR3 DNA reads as TGTGCCAGCAGCACAGGGTTCAGAGGGACCCAGTACTTC.

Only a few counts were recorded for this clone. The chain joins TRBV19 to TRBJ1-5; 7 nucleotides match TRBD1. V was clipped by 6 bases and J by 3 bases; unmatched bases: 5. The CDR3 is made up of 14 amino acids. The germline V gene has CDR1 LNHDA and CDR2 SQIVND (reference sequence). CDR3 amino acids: CASRGTDYNQPQHF. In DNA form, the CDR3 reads TGTGCCAGTAGGGGGACAGACTACAATCAGCCCCAGCATTTT.

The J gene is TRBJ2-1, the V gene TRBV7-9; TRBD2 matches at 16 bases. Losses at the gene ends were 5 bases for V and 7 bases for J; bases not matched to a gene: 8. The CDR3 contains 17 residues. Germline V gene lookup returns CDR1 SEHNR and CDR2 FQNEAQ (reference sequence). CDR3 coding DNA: TGTGCCAGCAGCCCACCGGGACTAGCGGGAGGGCGTAATGAGCAGTTCTTC. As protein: CASSPPGLAGGRNEQFF.

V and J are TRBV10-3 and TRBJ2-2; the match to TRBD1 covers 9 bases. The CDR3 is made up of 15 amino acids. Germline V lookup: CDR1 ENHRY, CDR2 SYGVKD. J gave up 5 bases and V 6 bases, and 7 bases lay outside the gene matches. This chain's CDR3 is CAISSGQGWTGELFF. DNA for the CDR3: TGTGCCATCAGCTCCGGACAGGGGTGGACCGGGGAGCTGTTTTTT.

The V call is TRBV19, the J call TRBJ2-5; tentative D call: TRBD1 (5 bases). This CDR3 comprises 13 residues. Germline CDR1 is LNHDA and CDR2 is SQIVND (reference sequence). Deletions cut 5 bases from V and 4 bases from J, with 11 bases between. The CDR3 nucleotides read TGTGCCAGTAGTGCCATAAGGGGAGAGACCCAGTACTTC. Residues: CASSAIRGETQYF.

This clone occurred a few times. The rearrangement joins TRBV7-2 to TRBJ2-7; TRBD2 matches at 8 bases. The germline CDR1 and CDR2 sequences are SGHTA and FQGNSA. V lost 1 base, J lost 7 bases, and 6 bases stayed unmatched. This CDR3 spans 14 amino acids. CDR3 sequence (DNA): TGTGCCAGCAGCTTAGGAGGCGGGGGGCGTGAGCAGTACTTC. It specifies CASSLGGGGREQYF.

The CDR3 protein is CASKGGNEGDTEAFF. The CDR3 DNA reads as TGTGCCAGCAAGGGTGGTAATGAAGGGGACACTGAAGCTTTCTTT. This sequence joins TRBV2 and TRBJ1-1; D perhaps matches TRBD1 (5 bases). Trimming stripped 7 bases from V and 3 bases from J, with 18 bases between. Germline CDR1 is SNHLY and CDR2 is FYNNEI. The CDR3 is 15 amino acids.

The CDR3 coding sequence is TGTGCCAGCAGTCTTAGGGGGCGAGAGACCCAGTACTTC. Its protein is CASSLRGRETQYF. The gene calls are TRBV2 and TRBJ2-5; 7 nucleotides align to TRBD1. The length of the CDR3 is 13 residues. The trim removed 5 bases at V and 4 bases at J, leaving 4 bases unmatched. The germline gives CDR1 SNHLY, CDR2 FYNNEI. Full variable domain (missing parts from reference TRBV2 and TRBJ2-5): EPEVTQTPSHQVTQMGQEVILRCVPISNHLYFYWYRQILGQKVEFLVSFYNNEISEKSEIFDDQFSVERPDGSNFTLKIRSTKLEDSAMYFCASSLRGRETQYFGPGTRLLVL.

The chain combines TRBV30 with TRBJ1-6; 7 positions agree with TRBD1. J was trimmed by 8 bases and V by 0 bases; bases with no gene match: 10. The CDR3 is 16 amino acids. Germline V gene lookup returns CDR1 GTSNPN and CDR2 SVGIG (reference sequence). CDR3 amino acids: CAWSVGGGRLDSPLHF. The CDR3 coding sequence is TGTGCCTGGAGTGTAGGAGGGGGCAGGTTGGATTCACCCCTCCACTTT.

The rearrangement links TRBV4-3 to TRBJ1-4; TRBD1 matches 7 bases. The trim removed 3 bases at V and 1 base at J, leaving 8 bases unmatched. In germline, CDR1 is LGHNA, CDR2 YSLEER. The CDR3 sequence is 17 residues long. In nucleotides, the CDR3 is TGCGCCAGCAGCCAGTCGACAGGGACTGGAACTAATGAAAAACTGTTTTTT. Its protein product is CASSQSTGTGTNEKLFF.

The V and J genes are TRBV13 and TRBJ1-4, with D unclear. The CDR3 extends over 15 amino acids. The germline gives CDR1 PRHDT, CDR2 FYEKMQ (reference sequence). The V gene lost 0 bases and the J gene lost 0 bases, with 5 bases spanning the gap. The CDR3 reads CASSLGRATNEKLFF. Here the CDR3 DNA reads TGTGCCAGCAGCTTAGGGCGGGCAACTAATGAAAAACTGTTTTTT.

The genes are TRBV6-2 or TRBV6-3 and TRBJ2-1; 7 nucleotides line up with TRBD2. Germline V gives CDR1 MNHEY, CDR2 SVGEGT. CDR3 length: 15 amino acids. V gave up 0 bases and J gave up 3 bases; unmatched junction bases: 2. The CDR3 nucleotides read TGTGCCAGCAGTTACTCGGGGGGGGTCTACAATGAGCAGTTCTTC. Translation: CASSYSGGVYNEQFF.

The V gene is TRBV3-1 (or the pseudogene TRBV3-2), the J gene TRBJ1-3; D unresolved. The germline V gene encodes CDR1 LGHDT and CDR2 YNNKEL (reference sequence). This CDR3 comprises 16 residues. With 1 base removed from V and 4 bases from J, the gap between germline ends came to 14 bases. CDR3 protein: CASSQAFGGPGNTIYF. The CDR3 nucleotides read TGTGCCAGCAGCCAAGCTTTCGGTGGTCCCGGAAACACCATATATTTT.

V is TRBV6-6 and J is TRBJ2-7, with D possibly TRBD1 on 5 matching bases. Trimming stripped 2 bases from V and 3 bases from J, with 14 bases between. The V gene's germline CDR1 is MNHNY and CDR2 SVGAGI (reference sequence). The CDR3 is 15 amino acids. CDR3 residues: CASSYQTDRLYEQYF. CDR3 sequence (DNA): TGTGCCAGCAGTTACCAAACCGACAGACTCTACGAGCAGTACTTC.

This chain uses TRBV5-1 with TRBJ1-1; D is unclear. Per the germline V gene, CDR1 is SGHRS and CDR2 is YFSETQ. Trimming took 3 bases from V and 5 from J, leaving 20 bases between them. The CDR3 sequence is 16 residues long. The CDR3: CASSSAGGNEGTEAFF. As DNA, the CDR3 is TGCGCCAGCAGCTCCGCGGGCGGGAATGAAGGGACTGAAGCTTTCTTT.

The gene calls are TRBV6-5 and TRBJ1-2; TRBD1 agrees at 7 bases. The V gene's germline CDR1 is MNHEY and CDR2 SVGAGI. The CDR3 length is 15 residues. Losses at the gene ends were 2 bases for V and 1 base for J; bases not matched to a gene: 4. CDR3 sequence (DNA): TGTGCCAGCAGTTACGGGGGACAGCTTAACTATGGCTACACCTTC. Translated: CASSYGGQLNYGYTF.